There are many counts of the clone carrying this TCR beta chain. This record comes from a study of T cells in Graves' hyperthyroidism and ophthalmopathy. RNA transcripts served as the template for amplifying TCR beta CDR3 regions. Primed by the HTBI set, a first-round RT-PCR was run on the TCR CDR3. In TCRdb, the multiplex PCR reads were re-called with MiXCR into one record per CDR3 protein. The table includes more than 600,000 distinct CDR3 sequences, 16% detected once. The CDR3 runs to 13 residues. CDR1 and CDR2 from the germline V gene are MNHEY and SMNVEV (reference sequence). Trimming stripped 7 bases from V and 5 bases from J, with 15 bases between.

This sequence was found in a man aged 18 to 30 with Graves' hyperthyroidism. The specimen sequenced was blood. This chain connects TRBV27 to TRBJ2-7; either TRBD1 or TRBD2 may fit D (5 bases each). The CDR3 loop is CASTLLPGHEQYF. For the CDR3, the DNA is TGTGCCAGCACCCTACTGCCGGGGCACGAGCAGTACTTC.